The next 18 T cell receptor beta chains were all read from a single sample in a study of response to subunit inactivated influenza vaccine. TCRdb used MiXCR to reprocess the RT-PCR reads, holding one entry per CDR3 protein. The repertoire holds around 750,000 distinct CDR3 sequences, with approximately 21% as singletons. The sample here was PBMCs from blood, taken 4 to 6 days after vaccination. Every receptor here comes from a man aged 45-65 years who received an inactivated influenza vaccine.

The CDR3 sequence is CASSARWAGNTIYF. The CDR3 DNA reads as TGTGCCAGCAGCGCCCGCTGGGCCGGAAACACCATATATTTT. The rearrangement links TRBV7-9 to TRBJ1-3; D is unresolved. V shed 5 bases and J shed 4 bases, with 12 bases lying between them. The CDR3 extends over 14 amino acids. The germline V gene has CDR1 SEHNR and CDR2 FQNEAQ (reference sequence).

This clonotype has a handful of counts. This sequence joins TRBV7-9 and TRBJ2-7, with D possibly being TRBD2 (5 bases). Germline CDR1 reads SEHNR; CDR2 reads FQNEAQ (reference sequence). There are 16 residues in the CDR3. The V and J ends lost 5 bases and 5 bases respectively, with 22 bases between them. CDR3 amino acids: CASSRTLRADKNEQYF. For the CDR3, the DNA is TGTGCCAGCAGCAGGACTTTGAGGGCCGATAAGAACGAGCAGTACTTC.

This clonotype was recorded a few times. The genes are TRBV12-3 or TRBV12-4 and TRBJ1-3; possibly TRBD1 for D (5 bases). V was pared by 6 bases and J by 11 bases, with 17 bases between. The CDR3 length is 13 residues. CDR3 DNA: TGTGCCAGCAGCCATCTGGGGGGAGAATCCATATATTTT. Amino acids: CASSHLGGESIYF.

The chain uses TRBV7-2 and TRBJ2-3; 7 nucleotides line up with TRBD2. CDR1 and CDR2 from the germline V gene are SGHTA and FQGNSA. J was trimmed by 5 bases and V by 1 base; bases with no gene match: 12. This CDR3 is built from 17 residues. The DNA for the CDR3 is TGTGCCAGCAGCTTAGTGGGCCCCGGGACTATTGGAGATACGCAGTATTTT. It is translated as CASSLVGPGTIGDTQYF.

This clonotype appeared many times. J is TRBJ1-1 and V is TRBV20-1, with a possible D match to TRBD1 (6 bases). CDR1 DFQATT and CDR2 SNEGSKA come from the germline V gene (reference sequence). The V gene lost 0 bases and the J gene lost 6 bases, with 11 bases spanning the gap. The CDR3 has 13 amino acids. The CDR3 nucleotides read TGCAGTGCTAGAGATACGACAGGAGCTGAAGCTTTCTTT. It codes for CSARDTTGAEAFF.

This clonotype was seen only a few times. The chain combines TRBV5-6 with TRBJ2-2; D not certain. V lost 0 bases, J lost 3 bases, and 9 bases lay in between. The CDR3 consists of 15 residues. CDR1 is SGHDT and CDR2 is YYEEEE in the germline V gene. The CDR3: CASSLVDGHTGELFF. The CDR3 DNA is TGTGCCAGCAGCTTGGTAGATGGGCACACCGGGGAGCTGTTTTTT.

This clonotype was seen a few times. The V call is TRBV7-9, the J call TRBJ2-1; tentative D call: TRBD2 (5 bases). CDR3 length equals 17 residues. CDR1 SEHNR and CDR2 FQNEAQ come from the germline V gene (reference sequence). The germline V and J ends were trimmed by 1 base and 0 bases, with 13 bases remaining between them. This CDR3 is CASSLVASLSSYNEQFF. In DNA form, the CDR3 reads TGTGCCAGCAGCTTAGTTGCTAGCCTTAGCTCCTACAATGAGCAGTTCTTC.

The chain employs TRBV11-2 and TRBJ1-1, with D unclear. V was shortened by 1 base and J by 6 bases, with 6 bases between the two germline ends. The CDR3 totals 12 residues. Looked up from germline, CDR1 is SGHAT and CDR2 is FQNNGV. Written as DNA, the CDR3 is TGTGCCAGCAGCTTAGGGCAGGCTGAAGCTTTCTTT. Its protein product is CASSLGQAEAFF.

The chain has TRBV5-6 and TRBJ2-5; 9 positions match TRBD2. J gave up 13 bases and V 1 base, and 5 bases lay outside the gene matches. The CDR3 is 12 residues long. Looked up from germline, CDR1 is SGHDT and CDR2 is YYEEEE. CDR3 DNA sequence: TGTGCCAGCAGCTTGAGACTAGCGGTACTGTACTTC. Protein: CASSLRLAVLYF.

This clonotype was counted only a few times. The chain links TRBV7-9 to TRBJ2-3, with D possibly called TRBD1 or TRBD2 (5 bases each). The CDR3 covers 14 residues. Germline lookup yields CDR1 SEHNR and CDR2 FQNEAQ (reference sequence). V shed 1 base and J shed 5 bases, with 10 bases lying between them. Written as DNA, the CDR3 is TGTGCCAGCAGCTTAGACAGGACTGGAGATACGCAGTATTTT. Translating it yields CASSLDRTGDTQYF.

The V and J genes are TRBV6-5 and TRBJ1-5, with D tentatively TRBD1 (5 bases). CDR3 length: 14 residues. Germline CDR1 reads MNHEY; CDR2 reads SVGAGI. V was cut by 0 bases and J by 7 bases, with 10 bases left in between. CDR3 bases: TGTGCCAGCAGTTACTCGAGCTCAGGGCAGCCCCAGCATTTT. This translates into CASSYSSSGQPQHF.

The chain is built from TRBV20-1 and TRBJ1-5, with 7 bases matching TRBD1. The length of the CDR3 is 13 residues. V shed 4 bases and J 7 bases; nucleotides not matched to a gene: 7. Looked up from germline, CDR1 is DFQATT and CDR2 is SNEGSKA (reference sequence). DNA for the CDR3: TGCAGTGCTAACAGGGGAAGTTACCAGCCCCAGCATTTT. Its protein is CSANRGSYQPQHF.

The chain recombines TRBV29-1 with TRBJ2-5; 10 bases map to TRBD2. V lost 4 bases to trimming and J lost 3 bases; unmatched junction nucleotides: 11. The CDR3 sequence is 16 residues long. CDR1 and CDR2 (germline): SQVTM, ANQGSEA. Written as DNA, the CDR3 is TGCAGCGTTGGAGGGTCCTGGCTAGCGGGAGAAGAGACCCAGTACTTC. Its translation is CSVGGSWLAGEETQYF.

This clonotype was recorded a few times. The chain's CDR3 is CASSDQASGSPNTQYF. The CDR3 region has the DNA TGTGCCAGCAGTGACCAGGCTAGCGGGAGCCCAAATACGCAGTATTTT. V usage is TRBV6-4 and J usage is TRBJ2-3; TRBD2 matches 10 bases. Germline CDR1 and CDR2: MRHNA and SNTAGT. V lost 2 bases, J lost 7 bases, and 9 bases stayed unmatched. CDR3 length: 16 amino acids.

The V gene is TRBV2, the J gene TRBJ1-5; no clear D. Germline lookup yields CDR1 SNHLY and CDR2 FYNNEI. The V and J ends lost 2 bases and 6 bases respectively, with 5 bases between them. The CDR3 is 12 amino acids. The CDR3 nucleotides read TGTGCCAGCAGTGAACCGGGTCAGCCCCAGCATTTT. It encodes CASSEPGQPQHF.

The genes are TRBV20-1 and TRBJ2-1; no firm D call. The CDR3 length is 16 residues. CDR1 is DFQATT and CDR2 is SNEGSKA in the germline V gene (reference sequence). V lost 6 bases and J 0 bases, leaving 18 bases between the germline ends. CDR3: CSAPVDRPSSYNEQFF. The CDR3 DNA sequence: TGCAGTGCCCCCGTTGATCGACCGAGCTCCTACAATGAGCAGTTCTTC.

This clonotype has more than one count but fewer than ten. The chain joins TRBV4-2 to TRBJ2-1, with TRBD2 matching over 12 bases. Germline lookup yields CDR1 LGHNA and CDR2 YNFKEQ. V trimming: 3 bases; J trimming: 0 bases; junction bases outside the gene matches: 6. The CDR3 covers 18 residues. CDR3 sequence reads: CASSHRTSGVSSYNEQFF. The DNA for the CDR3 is TGTGCCAGCAGCCATAGGACTAGCGGGGTGAGCTCCTACAATGAGCAGTTCTTC.

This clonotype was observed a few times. The DNA of the CDR3 is TGTGCCAGTAGTATGCTGAATGAGCAGTTCTTC. It specifies CASSMLNEQFF. This chain links TRBV19 with TRBJ2-1; no definite D call. CDR1 and CDR2 from the germline V gene are LNHDA and SQIVND (reference sequence). Trimming removed 3 bases at V and 7 bases at J, with 4 bases between. This CDR3 spans 11 amino acids. The full variable domain, its missing parts supplied by reference TRBV19 and TRBJ2-1, is DGGITQSPKYLFRKEGQNVTLSCEQNLNHDAMYWYRQDPGQGLRLIYYSQIVNDFQKGDIAEGYSVSREKKESFPLTVTSAQKNPTAFYLCASSMLNEQFFGPGTRLTVL.